Below are 19 T cell receptor beta chains sequenced from a single sample in a study of blood T cell repertoires in COVID-19. Repertoires were generated with immunoSEQ multiplex PCR, while TCRdb's copy carries only in-frame clones and drops some. The sample lists about 83,000 clones; about 70% were seen once. Sequences were obtained from peripheral blood. These receptors were collected from a woman aged 80 or over with active or convalescent COVID-19.

V gene TRBV11-1 combines with J gene TRBJ1-1; tentative D call: TRBD1 (5 bases). The CDR3 has 16 residues. The V gene lost 1 base and the J gene lost 1 base, with 13 bases spanning the gap. Germline assignment: CDR1 SGHAT and CDR2 FQDESV (reference sequence). The CDR3 region has the DNA TGTGCCAGCAGCTTAGAGGTGGGACTTCCGAACACTGAAGCTTTCTTT. This sequence encodes CASSLEVGLPNTEAFF.

This clone was detected ten times or more. The V call is TRBV4-3, the J call TRBJ2-6, with TRBD1 matching 9 bases. V lost 5 bases and J lost 2; bases outside the gene matches: 7. This CDR3 spans 17 amino acids. The germline V gene has CDR1 LGHNA and CDR2 YSLEER. The CDR3 sequence: CASSSAGTGTGANVLTF. CDR3 coding DNA: TGCGCCAGCAGCAGCGCCGGGACAGGGACTGGGGCCAACGTCCTGACTTTC.

This rearrangement joins TRBV6-1 to TRBJ1-6; D call uncertain. The CDR3 loop spans 18 amino acids. The V and J ends lost 2 bases and 2 bases respectively, with 16 bases between them. Germline CDR1 reads MNHNS; CDR2 reads SASEGT. This CDR3 reads CASSELEEGTAYNSPLHF. DNA for the CDR3: TGTGCCAGCAGTGAATTGGAAGAGGGAACGGCCTATAATTCACCCCTCCACTTT.

This rearrangement joins TRBV9 to TRBJ2-3, with 8 bases that match TRBD2. Germline CDR1 and CDR2: SGDLS and YYNGEE. The CDR3 is 17 residues long. With 4 bases clipped from V and 3 bases from J, the junction kept 13 bases outside the gene matches. CDR3 residues: CASSYDSSGGDTDTQYF. The CDR3 coding sequence is TGTGCCAGCAGCTATGACTCCAGCGGGGGTGATACAGATACGCAGTATTTT.

The chain uses TRBV6-5 and TRBJ1-6; 7 nucleotides match TRBD1. The trim removed 5 bases at V and 9 bases at J, leaving 1 base unmatched. Germline CDR1 reads MNHEY; CDR2 reads SVGAGI. This CDR3 region has 12 residues. The CDR3 sequence is CASSTGVSPLHF. The CDR3 region has the DNA TGTGCCAGCAGTACAGGGGTTTCACCCCTCCACTTT.

The CDR3, as DNA: TGTGCCAGCAGCAAAGTCATAGAGTCGGCGGAAAATAGCAATCAGCCCCAGCATTTT. It translates to CASSKVIESAENSNQPQHF. The J gene is TRBJ1-5, the V gene TRBV21-1. TRBV21-1 is classified as a pseudogene. This CDR3 is built from 19 residues.

V and J are TRBV9 and TRBJ1-1; no clear D gene. V shed 6 bases and J shed 9 bases, with 9 bases lying between them. The CDR3 contains 10 residues. The germline V gene encodes CDR1 SGDLS and CDR2 YYNGEE. Here the CDR3 reads CASNGAQAFF. The CDR3 DNA reads as TGTGCCAGCAATGGAGCTCAAGCTTTCTTT.

The chain is built from TRBV5-1 and TRBJ2-5; 11 positions agree with TRBD1. The CDR3 totals 14 residues. From germline, CDR1 is SGHRS and CDR2 YFSETQ. The V segment lost 2 bases and the J segment 4 bases; nucleotides outside the gene matches: 1. The CDR3 loop is CASSFGTGGETQYF. The CDR3 nucleotides read TGCGCCAGCAGCTTCGGGACAGGGGGAGAGACCCAGTACTTC.

The chain links TRBV13 to TRBJ2-7, with 8 bases aligning to TRBD1. From germline, CDR1 is PRHDT and CDR2 FYEKMQ (reference sequence). Germline trimming cut 5 bases from V and 6 bases from J; bases unmatched to any gene: 6. The CDR3 totals 13 residues. CDR3 protein: CASSLATGGEQYF. CDR3 bases: TGTGCCAGCAGCCTTGCTACAGGGGGCGAGCAGTACTTC.

This sequence joins TRBV1 and TRBJ2-3; the D call of TRBD1 is as the table states it, not checked on the DNA. TRBV1 is a pseudogene segment. The CDR3 loop spans 13 amino acids. The CDR3 here is CTSSPLGGDTQYF. Here the CDR3 DNA reads TGCACCAGCAGCCCTCTAGGGGGTGATACGCAGTATTTT.

This chain uses TRBV11-2 with TRBJ1-1, with TRBD1 matching over 10 bases. J gave up 6 bases and V 0 bases, and 4 bases lay outside the gene matches. CDR3 length: 15 residues. Germline V gene lookup returns CDR1 SGHAT and CDR2 FQNNGV. CDR3 residues: CASSLDSGTGAEAFF. The CDR3 nucleotides read TGTGCCAGCAGCTTAGATTCCGGGACAGGGGCTGAAGCTTTCTTT.

The genes are TRBV5-8 and TRBJ1-2; no clear D gene. Trimming took off 4 bases at V and 2 bases at J, with 15 bases between the two ends. Germline V gives CDR1 SGHTS, CDR2 YDEGEE. The CDR3 contains 15 residues. The CDR3 DNA sequence: TGTGCCAGCAGCCTAATGATTTCTTCCAACTATGGCTACACCTTC. It is translated as CASSLMISSNYGYTF.

This chain's CDR3 is CASSILDSGTGELFF. DNA for the CDR3: TGTGCCAGTAGTATTCTGGACAGTGGGACCGGGGAGCTGTTTTTT. V and J are TRBV19 and TRBJ2-2; the D gene is possibly TRBD1 (6 bases). The CDR3 consists of 15 residues. Germline CDR1 and CDR2: LNHDA and SQIVND (reference sequence). The V and J ends lost 3 bases and 5 bases respectively, with 13 bases between them.

The chain couples TRBV7-8 to TRBJ2-6, with D tentatively TRBD1 (5 bases). The CDR3 sequence is 19 residues long. The V gene's germline CDR1 is SGHVS and CDR2 FQNEAQ. The V end was cut by 6 bases, the J end by 1 base, with 22 bases between. The CDR3 loop is CASSPYRFPRRSGANVLTF. The CDR3 DNA reads TGTGCCAGCAGTCCTTACAGGTTCCCCCGTCGGTCTGGGGCCAACGTCCTGACTTTC.

The chain recombines TRBV3-1 (or the pseudogene TRBV3-2) with TRBJ2-5; the D gene is possibly TRBD1 (7 bases). Trimming removed 1 base at V and 4 bases at J, with 16 bases between. CDR3 length: 16 amino acids. The germline CDR1 and CDR2 sequences are LGHDT and YNNKEL (reference sequence). Written as DNA, the CDR3 is TGTGCCAGCAGCCAAGCCGCAGGGGGGCCGATAGAGACCCAGTACTTC. Translation gives CASSQAAGGPIETQYF.

The chain uses TRBV6-5 and TRBJ1-6; D unclear. V gave up 5 bases and J gave up 13 bases, with 18 bases separating them. The germline gives CDR1 MNHEY, CDR2 SVGAGI. This CDR3 comprises 14 residues. This CDR3 is CASSTPQRPLPLHF. DNA of the CDR3: TGTGCCAGCAGTACCCCGCAGCGGCCCCTGCCCCTCCACTTT.

This clone has a count of ten or more. The chain is built from TRBV5-1 and TRBJ1-2; D gene ambiguous. The ends were cut back, 5 bases at V and 0 bases at J, with 11 bases in the middle. CDR1 and CDR2 (germline): SGHRS, YFSETQ. The CDR3 is 14 residues long. The CDR3 protein is CASRRELTNYGYTF. The DNA for the CDR3 is TGCGCCAGCAGGAGGGAGCTTACTAACTATGGCTACACCTTC.

V usage is TRBV2 and J usage is TRBJ1-4, with D uncertain. CDR3 length: 16 residues. Germline V gene lookup returns CDR1 SNHLY and CDR2 FYNNEI. V lost 6 bases and J 0 bases, leaving 14 bases between the germline ends. The CDR3 sequence is CASRRGQNPTNEKLFF. The CDR3 DNA reads TGTGCCAGCAGGAGAGGGCAGAACCCAACTAATGAAAAACTGTTTTTT.

As DNA, the CDR3 is TGCGCCAGCAGCGTCCACCAAGCGGGGGGGTACAATGAGCAGTTCTTC. Its translation: CASSVHQAGGYNEQFF. V and J are TRBV5-1 and TRBJ2-1, with 10 bases that match TRBD2. Germline V gene data show CDR1 as SGHRS and CDR2 as YFSETQ. The CDR3 spans 16 residues. J gave up 4 bases and V 4 bases, and 8 bases lay outside the gene matches.